These 6 T cell receptor beta chains originate from one sample sequenced in a study of cytotoxic CD8 clonotypes in ibrutinib-treated CLL. Profiling relied on immunoSEQ multiplex PCR, and the TCRdb table lists in-frame clones only, not all of them. Among more than 55,000 clones, roughly 70% were seen once, and the ten largest hold roughly 45%. This specimen was PBMCs, taken after 12 months of ibrutinib treatment. These receptors were collected from a human donor with chronic lymphocytic leukemia.

In this sample, this clone is medium-sized (0.01 to 0.1%). This CDR3 is CASSPSPAGAHNEQFF. Here the CDR3 DNA reads TGTGCCAGCAGCCCCTCCCCAGCGGGAGCCCACAATGAGCAGTTCTTC. This chain uses TRBV9 with TRBJ2-1; TRBD2 matches at 8 bases. CDR1 is SGDLS, CDR2 YYNGEE, per germline. The CDR3 extends over 16 amino acids. With 4 bases clipped from V and 5 bases from J, the junction kept 11 bases outside the gene matches.

J is TRBJ2-3 and V is TRBV11-2; D perhaps matches TRBD2 (7 bases). CDR3 length: 18 amino acids. V dropped 0 bases and J dropped 1 base, with 17 bases sitting between them. CDR1 and CDR2 from the germline V gene are SGHAT and FQNNGV. CDR3 DNA: TGTGCCAGCAGCTTAGAGTCTTGGGTAGGGGGGGGCACAGATACGCAGTATTTT. Protein sequence: CASSLESWVGGGTDTQYF.

This clone was counted a single time. This chain connects TRBV6-4 to TRBJ2-7; TRBD2 matches 8 bases. This CDR3 has 17 residues. Germline lookup yields CDR1 MRHNA and CDR2 SNTAGT. J lost 2 bases, V lost 0 bases, and 9 bases had no gene match. The CDR3 is CASSDSSELAETYEQYF. In DNA, the CDR3 is TGTGCCAGCAGTGACTCGAGTGAACTAGCGGAGACCTACGAGCAGTACTTC.

This chain joins TRBV4-1 and TRBJ2-1, with 7 bases fitting TRBD2. The junction had 8 bases not matched to a gene; V was cut back by 1 base and J by 2 bases. The CDR3 is 17 residues long. CDR1 is MGHRA and CDR2 is YSYEKL in the germline V gene. The CDR3 reads CASSQVLAGVTYNEQFF. Here the CDR3 DNA reads TGCGCCAGCAGCCAAGTACTCGCGGGAGTCACCTACAATGAGCAGTTCTTC.

The chain employs TRBV18 and TRBJ2-7, with D hard to call. Looked up from germline, CDR1 is KGHSH and CDR2 is LQKENI. V was clipped by 4 bases and J by 4 bases, with 5 bases between them. The CDR3 covers 11 residues. The DNA for the CDR3 is TGTGCCAGCTCACAGGGATACGAGCAGTACTTC. Protein: CASSQGYEQYF.

This rearrangement joins TRBV5-4 to TRBJ2-1; D uncertain. The CDR3 loop spans 13 amino acids. V was shortened by 3 bases and J by 0 bases, with 4 bases between the two germline ends. Germline CDR1 SGHNT, CDR2 YYREEE (reference sequence). The CDR3 sequence is CASSYPSYNEQFF. In nucleotides, the CDR3 is TGTGCCAGCAGCTACCCCTCCTACAATGAGCAGTTCTTC.